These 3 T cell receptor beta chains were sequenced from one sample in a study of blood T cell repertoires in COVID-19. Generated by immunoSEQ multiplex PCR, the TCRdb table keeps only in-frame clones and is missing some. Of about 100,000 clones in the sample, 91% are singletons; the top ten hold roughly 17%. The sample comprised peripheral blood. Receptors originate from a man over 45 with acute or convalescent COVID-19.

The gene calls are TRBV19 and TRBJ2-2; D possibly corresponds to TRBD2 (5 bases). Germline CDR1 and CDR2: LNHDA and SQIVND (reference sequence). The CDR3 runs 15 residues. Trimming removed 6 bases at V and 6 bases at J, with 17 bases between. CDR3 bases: TGTGCCAGTAGCCTCCGCCCAGGAGGACCCGGGGAGCTGTTTTTT. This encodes CASSLRPGGPGELFF. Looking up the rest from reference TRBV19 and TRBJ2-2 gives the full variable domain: DGGITQSPKYLFRKEGQNVTLSCEQNLNHDAMYWYRQDPGQGLRLIYYSQIVNDFQKGDIAEGYSVSREKKESFPLTVTSAQKNPTAFYLCASSLRPGGPGELFFGEGSRLTVL.

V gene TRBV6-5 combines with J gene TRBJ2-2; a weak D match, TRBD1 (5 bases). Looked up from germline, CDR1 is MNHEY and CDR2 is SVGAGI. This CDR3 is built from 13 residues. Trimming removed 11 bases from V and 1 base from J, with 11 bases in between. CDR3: CAGMTENTGELFF. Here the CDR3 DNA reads TGTGCCGGAATGACAGAGAACACCGGGGAGCTGTTTTTT.

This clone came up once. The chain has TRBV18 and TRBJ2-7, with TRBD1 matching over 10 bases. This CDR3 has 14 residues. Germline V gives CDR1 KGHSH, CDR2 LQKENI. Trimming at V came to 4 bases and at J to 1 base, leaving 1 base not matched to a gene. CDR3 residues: CASSRDRGSYEQYF. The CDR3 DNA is TGTGCCAGCTCACGGGACAGGGGATCCTACGAGCAGTACTTC.